A single TCR beta chain is shown here with its context. J lost 2 bases, V lost 4 bases, and 10 bases had no gene match. Germline V gene data show CDR1 as SEHNR and CDR2 as FQNEAQ (reference sequence). CDR3 size: 16 residues. The entry originates in a study of blood T cell repertoires in COVID-19. Study context: Whether acute or convalescent, the COVID-19 samples came from the United States, Italy and Spain. From T cells, B-cell-depleted T cells, or PBMCs came the material, which was cDNA or gDNA.

The authors' processing: Reference gene primers were amplified, and this amplification served to estimate nucleated cell counts. This table comes from immunoSEQ multiplex PCR, and its TCRdb copy is limited to in-frame clones, with some not included. V, J and clone size were drawn from that table, and D and trimming were deduced from the DNA. Counted here are roughly 80,000 clones, roughly four fifths occurring once; the ten biggest clones make up about a fifth. The receptor was isolated from a human donor in a cohort sampled during active COVID-19. The rearrangement joins TRBV7-9 to TRBJ1-2; 7 bases fit TRBD1. Sample: peripheral blood. As DNA, the CDR3 is TGTGCCAGCAGCTCGGAGGGGGCGCGGAGGAACTATGGCTACACCTTC. This gives the protein CASSSEGARRNYGYTF.